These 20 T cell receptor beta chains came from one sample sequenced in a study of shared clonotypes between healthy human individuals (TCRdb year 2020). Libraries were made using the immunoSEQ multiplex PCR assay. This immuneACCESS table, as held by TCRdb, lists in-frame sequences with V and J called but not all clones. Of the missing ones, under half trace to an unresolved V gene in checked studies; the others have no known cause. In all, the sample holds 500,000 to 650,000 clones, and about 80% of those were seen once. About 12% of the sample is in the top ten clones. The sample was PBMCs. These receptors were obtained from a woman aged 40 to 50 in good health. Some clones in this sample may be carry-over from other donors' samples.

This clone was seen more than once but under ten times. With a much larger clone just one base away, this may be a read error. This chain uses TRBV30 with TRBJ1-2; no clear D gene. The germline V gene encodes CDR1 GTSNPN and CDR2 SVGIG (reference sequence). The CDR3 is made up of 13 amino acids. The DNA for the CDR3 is TGTGCCCGGAGTGTTCACAGAACCTATGGCTACACCTTC. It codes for CARSVHRTYGYTF. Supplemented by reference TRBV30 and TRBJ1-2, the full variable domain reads SQTIHQWPATLVQPVGSPLSLECTVEGTSNPNLYWYRQAAGRGLQLLFYSVGIGQISSEVPQNLSASRPQDRQFILSSKKLLLSDSGFYLCARSVHRTYGYTFGSGTRLTVV.

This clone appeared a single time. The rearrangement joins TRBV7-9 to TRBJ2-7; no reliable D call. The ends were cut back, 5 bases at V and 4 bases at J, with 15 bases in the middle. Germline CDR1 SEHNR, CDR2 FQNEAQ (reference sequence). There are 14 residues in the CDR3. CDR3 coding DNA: TGTGCCAGCAGCCGCCCTTTTTTGGGGTACGAGCAGTACTTC. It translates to CASSRPFLGYEQYF.

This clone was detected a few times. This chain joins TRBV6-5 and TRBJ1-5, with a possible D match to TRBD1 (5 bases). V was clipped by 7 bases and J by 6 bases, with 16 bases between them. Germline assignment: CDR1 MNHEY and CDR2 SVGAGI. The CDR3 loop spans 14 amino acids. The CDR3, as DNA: TGTGCCAGCACGGCAGGGTTGGGAGGTCAGCCCCAGCATTTT. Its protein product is CASTAGLGGQPQHF.

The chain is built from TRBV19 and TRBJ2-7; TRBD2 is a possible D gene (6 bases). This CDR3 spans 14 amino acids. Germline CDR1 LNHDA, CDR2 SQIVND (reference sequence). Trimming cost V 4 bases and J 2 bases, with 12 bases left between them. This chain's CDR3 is CASSTGGGTYEQYF. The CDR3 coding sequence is TGTGCCAGTAGTACCGGTGGGGGGACCTACGAGCAGTACTTC. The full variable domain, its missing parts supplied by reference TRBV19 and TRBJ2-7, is DGGITQSPKYLFRKEGQNVTLSCEQNLNHDAMYWYRQDPGQGLRLIYYSQIVNDFQKGDIAEGYSVSREKKESFPLTVTSAQKNPTAFYLCASSTGGGTYEQYFGPGTRLTVT.

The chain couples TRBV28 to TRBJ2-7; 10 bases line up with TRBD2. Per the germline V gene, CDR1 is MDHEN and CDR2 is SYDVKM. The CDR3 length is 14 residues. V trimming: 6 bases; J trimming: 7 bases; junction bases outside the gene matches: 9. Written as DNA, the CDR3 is TGTGCCAGCAGAGCGACTAGCGGGCTCCTGGAGCAGTACTTC. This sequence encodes CASRATSGLLEQYF.

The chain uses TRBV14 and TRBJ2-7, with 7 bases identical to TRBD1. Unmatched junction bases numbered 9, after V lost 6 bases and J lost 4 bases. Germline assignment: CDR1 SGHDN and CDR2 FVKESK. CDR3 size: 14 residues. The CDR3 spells CASRATGTGYEQYF. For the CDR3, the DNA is TGTGCCAGCAGAGCGACAGGGACCGGGTACGAGCAGTACTTC.

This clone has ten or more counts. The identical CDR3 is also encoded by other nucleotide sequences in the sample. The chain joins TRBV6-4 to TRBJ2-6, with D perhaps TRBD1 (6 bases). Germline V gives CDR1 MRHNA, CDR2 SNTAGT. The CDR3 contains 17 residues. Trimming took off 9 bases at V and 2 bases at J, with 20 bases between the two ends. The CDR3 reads CARGVDRKRPGANVLTF. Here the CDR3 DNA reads TGTGCCAGGGGGGTGGACAGAAAAAGACCTGGGGCCAACGTCCTGACTTTC.

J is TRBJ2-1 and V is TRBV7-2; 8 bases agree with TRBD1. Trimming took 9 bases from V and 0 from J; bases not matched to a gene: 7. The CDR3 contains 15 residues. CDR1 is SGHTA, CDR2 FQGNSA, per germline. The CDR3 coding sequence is TGTGCCAGTGCGGGACAGGCGAGCTCCTACAATGAGCAGTTCTTC. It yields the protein CASAGQASSYNEQFF.

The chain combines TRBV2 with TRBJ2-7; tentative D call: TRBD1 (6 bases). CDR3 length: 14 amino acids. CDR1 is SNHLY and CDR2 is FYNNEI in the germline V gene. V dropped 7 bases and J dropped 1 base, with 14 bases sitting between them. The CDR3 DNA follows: TGTGCCAGCAAGAAGACAGGTGCTTCCTACGAGCAGTACTTC. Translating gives CASKKTGASYEQYF.

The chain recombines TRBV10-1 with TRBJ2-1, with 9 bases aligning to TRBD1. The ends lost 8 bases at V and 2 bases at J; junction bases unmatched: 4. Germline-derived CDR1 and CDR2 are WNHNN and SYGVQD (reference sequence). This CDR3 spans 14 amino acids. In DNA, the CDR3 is TGCGCCAGCCAACGGACAGGGGCCTACAATGAGCAGTTCTTC. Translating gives CASQRTGAYNEQFF.

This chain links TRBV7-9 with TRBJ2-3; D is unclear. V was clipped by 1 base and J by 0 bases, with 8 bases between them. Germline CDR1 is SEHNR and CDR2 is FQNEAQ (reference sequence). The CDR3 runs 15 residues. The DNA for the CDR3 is TGTGCCAGCAGCTTAGGTCGGACCAGCACAGATACGCAGTATTTT. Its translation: CASSLGRTSTDTQYF.

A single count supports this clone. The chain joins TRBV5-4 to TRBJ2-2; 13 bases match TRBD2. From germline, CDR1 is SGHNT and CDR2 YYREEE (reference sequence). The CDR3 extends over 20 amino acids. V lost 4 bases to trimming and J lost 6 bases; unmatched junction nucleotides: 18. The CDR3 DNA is TGTGCCAGCAGCGGTGGGGGTGTCGGGACTAGCGGGATTGGGGCCGGGGAGCTGTTTTTT. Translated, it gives CASSGGGVGTSGIGAGELFF.

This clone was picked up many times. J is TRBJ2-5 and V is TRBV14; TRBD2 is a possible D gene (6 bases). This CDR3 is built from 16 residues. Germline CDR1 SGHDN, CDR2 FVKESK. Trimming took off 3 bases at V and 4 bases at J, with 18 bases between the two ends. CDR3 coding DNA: TGTGCCAGCAGCCACCCTGGCGGGATGTCTGGAGAGACCCAGTACTTC. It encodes CASSHPGGMSGETQYF.

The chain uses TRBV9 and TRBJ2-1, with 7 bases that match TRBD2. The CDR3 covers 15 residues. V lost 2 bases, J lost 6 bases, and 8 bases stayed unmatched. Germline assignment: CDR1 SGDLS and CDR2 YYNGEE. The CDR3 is CASSVGLAEVNEQFF. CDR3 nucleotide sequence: TGTGCCAGCAGCGTCGGGCTAGCGGAGGTCAATGAGCAGTTCTTC.

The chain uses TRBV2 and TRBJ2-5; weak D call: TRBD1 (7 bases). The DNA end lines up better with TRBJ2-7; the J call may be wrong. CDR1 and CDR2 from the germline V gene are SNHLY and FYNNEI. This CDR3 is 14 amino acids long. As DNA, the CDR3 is TGTGCCAGCAGTGTCAGGGGGGACGCCTACGAGCAGTACTTC. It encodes CASSVRGDAYEQYF.

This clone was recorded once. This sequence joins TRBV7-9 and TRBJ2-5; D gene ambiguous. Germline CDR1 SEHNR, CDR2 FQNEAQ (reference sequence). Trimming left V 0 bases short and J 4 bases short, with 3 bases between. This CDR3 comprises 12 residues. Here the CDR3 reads CASSLAGETQYF. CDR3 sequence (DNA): TGTGCCAGCAGCTTAGCGGGAGAGACCCAGTACTTC.

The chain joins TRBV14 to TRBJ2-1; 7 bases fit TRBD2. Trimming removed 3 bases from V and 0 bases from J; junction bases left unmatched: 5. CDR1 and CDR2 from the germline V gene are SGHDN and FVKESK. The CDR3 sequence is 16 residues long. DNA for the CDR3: TGTGCCAGCAGCCACTTCGGGAGGAGCTCCTACAATGAGCAGTTCTTC. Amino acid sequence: CASSHFGRSSYNEQFF. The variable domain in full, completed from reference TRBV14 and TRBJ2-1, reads EAGVTQFPSHSVIEKGQTVTLRCDPISGHDNLYWYRRVMGKEIKFLLHFVKESKQDESGMPNNRFLAERTGGTYSTLKVQPAELEDSGVYFCASSHFGRSSYNEQFFGPGTRLTVL.

The CDR3 nucleotides are TGTGCCAGCAGCTTAGACAGGATTGGAAACACCATATATTTT. Its translation: CASSLDRIGNTIYF. J is TRBJ1-3 and V is TRBV7-8; weak D call: TRBD1 (5 bases). V lost 1 base and J lost 3, with 7 bases in between. Germline loops: CDR1 SGHVS, CDR2 FQNEAQ. CDR3 length: 14 residues.

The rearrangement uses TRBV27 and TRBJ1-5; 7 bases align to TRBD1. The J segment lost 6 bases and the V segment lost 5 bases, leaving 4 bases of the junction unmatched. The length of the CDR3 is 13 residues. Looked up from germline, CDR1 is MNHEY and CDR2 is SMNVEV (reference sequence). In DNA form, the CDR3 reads TGTGCCAGCAGTCGACAGGGTGTTCAGCCCCAGCATTTT. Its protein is CASSRQGVQPQHF.

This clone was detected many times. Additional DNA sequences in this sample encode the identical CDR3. CDR3 sequence: CASSLWGGTEAFF. In nucleotides, the CDR3 is TGTGCCAGCAGCCTCTGGGGGGGAACTGAAGCTTTCTTT. The chain carries TRBV7-8 and TRBJ1-1, with D maybe TRBD1 (5 bases). Deletions cut 5 bases from V and 5 bases from J, with 12 bases between. This CDR3 has 13 amino acids. Per the germline V gene, CDR1 is SGHVS and CDR2 is FQNEAQ.